A selection of T cell receptor beta chains follows, all from one sample in a study of blood T cell repertoires in COVID-19. The method was immunoSEQ multiplex PCR; TCRdb's version includes in-frame clones alone and lacks a portion of them. Counted here are roughly 440,000 clones, approximately 89% occurring once; the ten biggest clones make up roughly 12%. Sample: peripheral blood. These receptors all come from a woman in her forties or fifties with COVID-19, enrolled during active disease. Both conserved end residues are part of each CDR3. Fields, in order: V gene, clone size, D gene, J gene, CDR3 protein, CDR3 DNA. A D gene is named only where the DNA matches it firmly. Size is omitted from some rows. Given values are once, few, many or a class for expanded clones.

v_gene: TRBV30
abundance: NA
d_gene: TRBD1
j_gene: TRBJ1-1
CDR3aa: CAWSSGTGRTEAFF
CDR3nt: TGTGCCTGGAGTTCGGGGACAGGCCGTACTGAAGCTTTCTTT

v_gene: TRBV9
abundance: NA
d_gene: NA
j_gene: TRBJ1-4
CDR3aa: CASSGATGEKLFF
CDR3nt: TGTGCCAGCAGCGGGGCGACAGGAGAAAAACTGTTTTTT

v_gene: TRBV2
abundance: NA
d_gene: TRBD1
j_gene: TRBJ1-2
CDR3aa: CASRQGVNYGYTF
CDR3nt: TGTGCCAGTCGACAGGGTGTAAACTATGGCTACACCTTC

v_gene: TRBV6-5
abundance: NA
d_gene: NA
j_gene: TRBJ1-2
CDR3aa: CASRRVSNYGYTF
CDR3nt: TGTGCCAGCAGGAGGGTATCTAACTATGGCTACACCTTC

v_gene: TRBV2
abundance: NA
d_gene: NA
j_gene: TRBJ2-4
CDR3aa: CASSDRQNIQYF
CDR3nt: TGTGCCAGCAGTGACAGGCAGAACATTCAGTACTTC

v_gene: TRBV6-5
abundance: once
d_gene: TRBD1
j_gene: TRBJ1-5
CDR3aa: CASSPRTGGDQPQHF
CDR3nt: TGTGCCAGCAGTCCTAGGACAGGGGGAGATCAGCCCCAGCATTTT

v_gene: TRBV4-2
abundance: NA
d_gene: NA
j_gene: TRBJ2-5
CDR3aa: CASSQDGAYQETQYF
CDR3nt: TGTGCCAGCAGCCAAGATGGAGCCTACCAAGAGACCCAGTACTTC

v_gene: TRBV2
abundance: NA
d_gene: NA
j_gene: TRBJ2-5
CDR3aa: CASSAGTVVGETQYF
CDR3nt: TGTGCCAGCAGCGCGGGGACTGTCGTTGGGGAGACCCAGTACTTC

v_gene: TRBV30
abundance: NA
d_gene: NA
j_gene: TRBJ1-2
CDR3aa: CAWSYGVPGGNYGYTF
CDR3nt: TGTGCCTGGAGTTACGGGGTCCCGGGGGGTAACTATGGCTACACCTTC

v_gene: TRBV10-3
abundance: NA
d_gene: NA
j_gene: TRBJ1-1
CDR3aa: CAISESPYERGWDTEAFF
CDR3nt: TGTGCCATCAGTGAGTCCCCCTATGAGAGGGGGTGGGACACTGAAGCTTTCTTT

v_gene: TRBV5-4
abundance: NA
d_gene: NA
j_gene: TRBJ1-1
CDR3aa: CASSSTGNTEAFF
CDR3nt: TGTGCCAGCAGCTCGACAGGGAACACTGAAGCTTTCTTT

v_gene: TRBV11-2
abundance: NA
d_gene: TRBD1
j_gene: TRBJ2-3
CDR3aa: CASSSQTGPLRTQYF
CDR3nt: TGTGCCAGCAGCTCGCAGACAGGGCCGCTCCGTACGCAGTATTTT

v_gene: TRBV7-9
abundance: NA
d_gene: NA
j_gene: TRBJ1-2
CDR3aa: CATSGVYGYTF
CDR3nt: TGTGCCACTTCAGGGGTCTATGGCTACACCTTC

v_gene: TRBV7-3
abundance: NA
d_gene: NA
j_gene: TRBJ2-4
CDR3aa: CASSPSAGVAKNIQYF
CDR3nt: TGTGCCAGCAGCCCATCGGCCGGGGTAGCCAAAAACATTCAGTACTTC

v_gene: TRBV15
abundance: few
d_gene: NA
j_gene: TRBJ1-6
CDR3aa: CATSPRREILGGALHF
CDR3nt: TGTGCCACCAGTCCCCGACGGGAGATTCTAGGAGGGGCCCTCCACTTT

v_gene: TRBV19
abundance: NA
d_gene: TRBD2
j_gene: TRBJ2-7
CDR3aa: CASRIDPASGGQYF
CDR3nt: TGTGCCAGTAGGATCGATCCGGCCTCGGGAGGGCAGTACTTC

v_gene: TRBV29-1
abundance: NA
d_gene: NA
j_gene: TRBJ2-3
CDR3aa: CSVDGSTDTQYF
CDR3nt: TGCAGCGTTGACGGGTCAACAGATACGCAGTATTTT

v_gene: TRBV6-5
abundance: NA
d_gene: TRBD1
j_gene: TRBJ2-1
CDR3aa: CASTKRGTDEQFF
CDR3nt: TGTGCCAGCACTAAGAGAGGGACAGATGAGCAGTTCTTC

v_gene: TRBV11-3
abundance: NA
d_gene: NA
j_gene: TRBJ2-2
CDR3aa: CASSLNPGSTGELFF
CDR3nt: TGTGCCAGCAGCTTAAACCCAGGCTCCACCGGGGAGCTGTTTTTT

v_gene: TRBV21-1
abundance: NA
d_gene: NA
j_gene: TRBJ2-1
CDR3aa: CASSIPGQEDNEQFF
CDR3nt: TGTGCCAGCAGCATACCGGGACAGGAAGACAATGAGCAGTTCTTC

v_gene: TRBV19
abundance: NA
d_gene: TRBD1
j_gene: TRBJ1-6
CDR3aa: CASSISQGAKSSPLHF
CDR3nt: TGTGCCAGTAGTATCTCACAGGGGGCAAAGAGTTCACCCCTCCACTTT

v_gene: TRBV7-6
abundance: NA
d_gene: NA
j_gene: TRBJ1-5
CDR3aa: CASSLGAGSQPQHF
CDR3nt: TGTGCCAGCAGCTTAGGAGCGGGTTCGCAGCCCCAGCATTTT

v_gene: TRBV7-7
abundance: NA
d_gene: NA
j_gene: TRBJ2-7
CDR3aa: CASSLGLQSYEQYF
CDR3nt: TGTGCCAGCAGCTTAGGGCTCCAATCCTACGAGCAGTACTTC

v_gene: TRBV7-3
abundance: NA
d_gene: NA
j_gene: TRBJ1-2
CDR3aa: CASSLNGWDGYTF
CDR3nt: TGTGCCAGCAGCTTAAACGGGTGGGATGGCTACACCTTC

v_gene: TRBV4-1
abundance: NA
d_gene: NA
j_gene: TRBJ2-2
CDR3aa: CASSQDPAARDELFF
CDR3nt: TGCGCCAGCAGCCAAGATCCCGCGGCCCGGGATGAGCTGTTTTTT

v_gene: TRBV6-5
abundance: NA
d_gene: NA
j_gene: TRBJ1-1
CDR3aa: CASTSPYRAFEAFF
CDR3nt: TGTGCCAGCACCTCTCCCTACAGGGCCTTCGAAGCTTTCTTT

v_gene: TRBV24-1
abundance: NA
d_gene: NA
j_gene: TRBJ2-3
CDR3aa: CATSDFSDTQYF
CDR3nt: TGTGCCACCAGTGACTTTAGCGATACGCAGTATTTT

v_gene: TRBV5-1
abundance: NA
d_gene: NA
j_gene: TRBJ2-6
CDR3aa: CASGFQGSGANVLTF
CDR3nt: TGCGCCAGCGGGTTCCAGGGCTCTGGGGCCAACGTCCTGACTTTC

v_gene: TRBV6-5
abundance: NA
d_gene: TRBD1
j_gene: TRBJ1-6
CDR3aa: CASSQRQGHNSPLHF
CDR3nt: TGTGCCAGCAGCCAACGACAGGGACATAATTCACCCCTCCACTTT

v_gene: TRBV4-2
abundance: NA
d_gene: NA
j_gene: TRBJ1-5
CDR3aa: CASSQDYQGNQPQHF
CDR3nt: TGTGCCAGCAGCCAAGATTACCAGGGGAATCAGCCCCAGCATTTT

v_gene: TRBV19
abundance: NA
d_gene: TRBD2
j_gene: TRBJ2-1
CDR3aa: CASSKIAGGREQFF
CDR3nt: TGTGCCAGTAGTAAAATCGCGGGGGGGCGTGAGCAGTTCTTC

v_gene: TRBV7-9
abundance: NA
d_gene: NA
j_gene: TRBJ2-6
CDR3aa: CASSLYSSSGANVLTF
CDR3nt: TGTGCCAGCAGCTTATATTCTTCCTCTGGGGCCAACGTCCTGACTTTC

v_gene: TRBV15
abundance: NA
d_gene: TRBD1
j_gene: TRBJ1-2
CDR3aa: CATSRGQGNGYTF
CDR3nt: TGTGCCACCAGCAGAGGACAGGGGAATGGCTACACCTTC

v_gene: TRBV2
abundance: NA
d_gene: TRBD2
j_gene: TRBJ2-1
CDR3aa: CASSEWGGSTYNEQFF
CDR3nt: TGTGCCAGCAGTGAATGGGGGGGATCGACCTACAATGAGCAGTTCTTC

v_gene: TRBV7-8
abundance: NA
d_gene: TRBD1
j_gene: TRBJ2-5
CDR3aa: CASSLGGDSMAQYF
CDR3nt: TGTGCCAGCAGCTTAGGTGGGGACAGCATGGCCCAGTACTTC

v_gene: TRBV19
abundance: NA
d_gene: NA
j_gene: TRBJ2-1
CDR3aa: CASSKSSNYEQFF
CDR3nt: TGTGCCAGTAGTAAGTCTAGCAACTATGAGCAGTTCTTC

v_gene: TRBV5-6
abundance: NA
d_gene: NA
j_gene: TRBJ1-6
CDR3aa: CASSSTVPSPLHF
CDR3nt: TGTGCCAGCAGTTCGACAGTGCCTTCACCCCTCCACTTT

v_gene: TRBV14
abundance: NA
d_gene: NA
j_gene: TRBJ2-2
CDR3aa: CASSRDQGIGELFF
CDR3nt: TGTGCCAGCAGCCGAGATCAGGGCATCGGGGAGCTGTTTTTT

v_gene: TRBV5-4
abundance: NA
d_gene: TRBD2
j_gene: TRBJ2-2
CDR3aa: CASSPPSGGPNTGELFF
CDR3nt: TGTGCCAGCAGCCCTCCGTCGGGGGGGCCGAACACCGGGGAGCTGTTTTTT

v_gene: TRBV5-4
abundance: NA
d_gene: NA
j_gene: TRBJ2-3
CDR3aa: CASSLRGDTQYF
CDR3nt: TGTGCCAGCAGCCTTAGAGGAGATACGCAGTATTTT

v_gene: TRBV5-8
abundance: NA
d_gene: NA
j_gene: TRBJ2-1
CDR3aa: CASSLEGTDLNEQFF
CDR3nt: TGTGCCAGCAGCCTGGAGGGGACAGATCTCAATGAGCAGTTCTTC

v_gene: TRBV9
abundance: NA
d_gene: NA
j_gene: TRBJ2-3
CDR3aa: CASSVGGLQDTQYF
CDR3nt: TGTGCCAGCAGCGTCGGGGGTTTGCAAGATACGCAGTATTTT

v_gene: TRBV6-1
abundance: NA
d_gene: NA
j_gene: TRBJ2-7
CDR3aa: CASSDPRAKSTKSSYEQYF
CDR3nt: TGTGCCAGCAGTGACCCGAGAGCAAAGAGTACCAAGAGCTCCTACGAGCAGTACTTC

v_gene: TRBV9
abundance: NA
d_gene: TRBD2
j_gene: TRBJ2-2
CDR3aa: CASSAPGLAFTGELFF
CDR3nt: TGTGCCAGCAGCGCTCCGGGACTAGCGTTCACCGGGGAGCTGTTTTTT

v_gene: TRBV7-9
abundance: NA
d_gene: NA
j_gene: TRBJ1-2
CDR3aa: CASSPGQNLYGGYTF
CDR3nt: TGTGCCAGCAGCCCCGGACAGAACCTCTATGGAGGCTACACCTTC

v_gene: TRBV10-3
abundance: NA
d_gene: TRBD1
j_gene: TRBJ2-2
CDR3aa: CAIKGAPNTGELFF
CDR3nt: TGTGCCATCAAGGGGGCTCCGAACACCGGGGAGCTGTTTTTT

v_gene: TRBV7-9
abundance: NA
d_gene: TRBD2
j_gene: TRBJ2-3
CDR3aa: CASSYTSGFTDTQYF
CDR3nt: TGTGCCAGCAGTTATACTAGCGGCTTCACAGATACGCAGTATTTT

v_gene: TRBV10-3
abundance: NA
d_gene: NA
j_gene: TRBJ1-1
CDR3aa: CAISESVRRTRRTEAFF
CDR3nt: TGTGCCATCAGTGAGTCGGTCAGGCGAACCCGGAGGACTGAAGCTTTCTTT

v_gene: TRBV4-1
abundance: NA
d_gene: NA
j_gene: TRBJ1-6
CDR3aa: CASSQTGVRNSPLHF
CDR3nt: TGCGCCAGCAGCCAGACAGGAGTCCGTAATTCACCCCTCCACTTT

v_gene: TRBV7-3
abundance: NA
d_gene: TRBD1
j_gene: TRBJ1-2
CDR3aa: CASSQATGCDGYTF
CDR3nt: TGTGCCAGCAGCCAGGCGACAGGGTGTGACGGCTACACCTTC

v_gene: TRBV5-1
abundance: NA
d_gene: NA
j_gene: TRBJ1-4
CDR3aa: CASSVSGASNEKLFF
CDR3nt: TGCGCCAGCAGCGTGTCAGGGGCGTCTAATGAAAAACTGTTTTTT

v_gene: TRBV4-1
abundance: NA
d_gene: TRBD2
j_gene: TRBJ2-5
CDR3aa: CASSQAGRGRETQYF
CDR3nt: TGCGCCAGCAGCCAGGCGGGGCGGGGGAGGGAGACCCAGTACTTC